Each of the 5 T cell receptor beta chains below was sequenced from the same sample in a study of T-cell memory formation after mild COVID-19. TCRdb reprocessed the 5' RACE reads via MiXCR and lists one record per CDR3 protein. The sample comprises about 350,000 distinct CDR3 sequences, approximately 14% of which are singletons, and 22% rests with the top ten. Sample: PBMCs or a T cell subset sorted from them (not recorded which). Receptors were obtained from a man in his late teens or twenties who had mild COVID-19 (a few samples of this study predate the infection). Cell type and time point are not known.

This rearrangement joins TRBV10-3 to TRBJ2-7; no clear D. Germline V CDR1 and CDR2: ENHRY, SYGVKD. The V end lost 4 bases, the J end lost 3 bases, and 16 bases lay between the germline ends. The CDR3 loop spans 15 amino acids. The CDR3, as DNA: TGTGCCATCAGTGGAACCGACTCGAGGAACTACGAGCAGTACTTC. Its translation is CAISGTDSRNYEQYF.

V gene TRBV7-2 combines with J gene TRBJ1-2, with TRBD1 identical over 8 bases. Unmatched junction bases numbered 8, after V lost 6 bases and J lost 8 bases. CDR3 length: 13 residues. CDR1 SGHTA and CDR2 FQGNSA come from the germline V gene. CDR3 nucleotide sequence: TGTGCCAGCAGACCGGACAGGGAAGGAGGCTACACCTTC. Residues: CASRPDREGGYTF.

The genes are TRBV27 and TRBJ2-5; 15 bases line up with TRBD2. Germline CDR1 is MNHEY and CDR2 is SMNVEV (reference sequence). V lost 5 bases, J lost 5 bases, and 12 bases stayed unmatched. The CDR3 covers 18 residues. The CDR3 bases are TGTGCCAGCAGTCACTGGACTAGCGGGGGGGAGATGGGGGAGACCCAGTACTTC. Protein: CASSHWTSGGEMGETQYF.

V is TRBV20-1 and J is TRBJ1-1; a weak D match, TRBD1 (5 bases). The CDR3 runs 15 residues. With 5 bases removed from V and 6 bases from J, the gap between germline ends came to 22 bases. Germline lookup yields CDR1 DFQATT and CDR2 SNEGSKA (reference sequence). The CDR3 region has the DNA TGCAGTGCTCGGGGGGTGAACTATCCGGCCCCTGAAGCTTTCTTT. This codes for CSARGVNYPAPEAFF.

This clonotype was seen more than once but under ten times. This rearrangement joins TRBV5-1 to TRBJ2-3, with D tentatively TRBD1 (5 bases). This CDR3 is 15 amino acids long. V was clipped by 2 bases and J by 2 bases, with 12 bases between them. In germline, CDR1 is SGHRS, CDR2 YFSETQ. The CDR3: CASSFSGQSTDTQYF. The CDR3 nucleotides read TGCGCCAGCAGCTTTTCCGGACAATCCACAGATACGCAGTATTTT. The whole variable domain, filled in from reference TRBV5-1 and TRBJ2-3, reads KAGVTQTPRYLIKTRGQQVTLSCSPISGHRSVSWYQQTPGQGLQFLFEYFSETQRNKGNFPGRFSGRQFSNSRSEMNVSTLELGDSALYLCASSFSGQSTDTQYFGPGTRLTVL.